The TCR beta chain described here comes from a study of chemoradiotherapy in HPV16-positive cancers. Profiled with immunoSEQ multiplex PCR; TCRdb holds only in-frame clones, not every one. Among roughly 9,000 clones listed, approximately 77% were seen once. Germline CDR1 reads SGHTA; CDR2 reads FQGNSA. V dropped 1 base and J dropped 1 base, with 4 bases sitting between them. CDR3 length: 13 residues. Regarding the study as a whole: For HPV16-positive patients, expanding HPV-responsive T cells associated with longer recurrence-free survival.

In the case of this clone: As yet, its antigen is unknown.

This receptor was obtained from a human donor with HPV-associated anogenital cancer. The chain combines TRBV7-2 with TRBJ1-2, with D uncertain. Sequencing used tumor tissue, obtained from a patient who underwent chemoradiotherapy. Here the CDR3 DNA reads TGTGCCAGCAGCTTAGGGGATAACTATGGCTACACCTTC. Its protein is CASSLGDNYGYTF. Using reference TRBV7-2 and TRBJ1-2 for the parts outside the CDR3, the full variable domain is GAGVSQSPSNKVTEKGKDVELRCDPISGHTALYWYRQSLGQGLEFLIYFQGNSAPDKSGLPSDRFSAERTGGSVSTLTIQRTQQEDSAVYLCASSLGDNYGYTFGSGTRLTVV.